The T cell receptor beta chain described here comes from a study of shared clonotypes between healthy human individuals. This CDR3 spans 13 amino acids. V was pared by 7 bases and J by 6 bases, with 9 bases of the junction left unmatched. CDR1 is GTSNPN and CDR2 is SVGIG in the germline V gene (reference sequence). Generated by immunoSEQ multiplex PCR, the TCRdb table keeps only in-frame clones and is missing some. The table has roughly 700,000 clones, under 80% seen once. The origin of this receptor is a woman aged 30 to 39 in good health. The chain recombines TRBV30 with TRBJ2-3; 8 bases fit TRBD2. Sequenced input: memory CD4+ T cells sorted from blood. Regarding subset: CD45RA-negative fraction. As DNA, the CDR3 is TGTGCCTCTCAAGCGGGAGCGGGGGATACGCAGTATTTT. Its translation: CASQAGAGDTQYF.